Presented here are 25 T cell receptor beta chains from one specimen sequenced in a study of T cells in Graves' hyperthyroidism and ophthalmopathy (dated by TCRdb to the late 2010s). The receptor library was made with multiplex PCR. TCRdb shows the sequencer as Illumina HiSeq 2000. The TCR beta CDR3 regions were amplified from the RNA transcripts. For the first round of RT-PCR on the TCR CDR3, the HTBI primer set was used together with the Qiagen OneStep RT-PCR kit. TCRdb itself trimmed the public reads at Q25 with fastp, ran MiXCR and retained productive beta chains. Rows matching on CDR3 protein sequence are summarized as one entry with the most common DNA and genes. The sample table holds some 620,000 distinct CDR3 sequences, of which 15% to 20% were seen once. 3% to 4% of the sample is held by the ten biggest clonotypes. Sequenced input: blood. The origin of the receptors is a woman in her 30s with Graves' hyperthyroidism.

This clonotype was seen repeatedly, ten times or more. The rearrangement uses TRBV6-1 and TRBJ2-2, with 11 bases that match TRBD2. The germline gives CDR1 MNHNS, CDR2 SASEGT. V shed 5 bases, J shed 8 bases, and the junction held 10 bases outside the gene matches. This CDR3 is 16 amino acids long. The CDR3 region is CASSRSRTSGRGELFF. DNA for the CDR3: TGTGCCAGCAGTAGATCGCGAACTAGCGGGAGAGGGGAGCTGTTTTTT.

This clonotype was counted ten times or more. The rearrangement uses TRBV5-1 and TRBJ2-3; 10 positions agree with TRBD2. Germline values: CDR1 SGHRS, CDR2 YFSETQ. The J segment lost 3 bases and the V segment lost 0 bases, leaving 4 bases of the junction unmatched. CDR3 size: 16 residues. CDR3 in DNA: TGCGCCAGCAGCTTGGATCCTAGCGGGAGAACAGATACGCAGTATTTT. It translates to CASSLDPSGRTDTQYF.

The sample holds a few counts of this clonotype. A clone one base away is much larger, so this may be a read error. DNA for the CDR3: TGTGCCAGCAGCTTAGATGATACGCAGTATTTT. It yields the protein CASSLDDTQYF. The genes are TRBV7-9 and TRBJ2-3; D is unclear. The CDR3 length is 11 residues. V lost 1 base and J 6 bases, leaving 2 bases between the germline ends. Germline values: CDR1 SEHNR, CDR2 FQNEAQ (reference sequence). Variable domain in full (rest from reference TRBV7-9 and TRBJ2-3): DTGVSQNPRHKITKRGQNVTFRCDPISEHNRLYWYRQTLGQGPEFLTYFQNEAQLEKSRLLSDRFSAERPKGSFSTLEIQRTEQGDSAMYLCASSLDDTQYFGPGTRLTVL.

This clonotype was counted many times. This chain connects TRBV27 to TRBJ2-1; D tentatively reads TRBD1 or TRBD2 (5 bases each). V lost 5 bases and J 8 bases, leaving 19 bases between the germline ends. CDR1 and CDR2 (germline): MNHEY, SMNVEV (reference sequence). The CDR3 totals 15 residues. The DNA for the CDR3 is TGTGCCAGCAGTCGCCCAGGGAGATTGGAAGATGAGCAGTTCTTC. Encoded protein: CASSRPGRLEDEQFF.

This clonotype was picked up a small number of times. The V gene is TRBV6-5, the J gene TRBJ2-7; 10 bases match TRBD2. There are 16 residues in the CDR3. The V gene end was trimmed by 2 bases and the J gene end by 1 base; junction bases not matched to a gene: 5. CDR1 is MNHEY and CDR2 is SVGAGI in the germline V gene. As DNA, the CDR3 is TGTGCCAGCAGTTACGGTAGCGGGAGGCCATCCTACGAGCAGTACTTC. This encodes CASSYGSGRPSYEQYF.

This clonotype was found many times. The chain carries TRBV6-1 and TRBJ2-3; D might be TRBD1 or TRBD2, each matching 5 bases. Trimming stripped 6 bases from V and 1 base from J, with 11 bases between. In germline, CDR1 is MNHNS, CDR2 SASEGT. The CDR3 runs 14 residues. The CDR3 DNA sequence: TGTGCCAGCAGGAATCTGGGGGGCACAGATACGCAGTATTTT. Its translation: CASRNLGGTDTQYF.

The CDR3 reads CASSIPDGFTEAFF. DNA for the CDR3: TGTGCCAGTAGTATCCCGGACGGGTTCACTGAAGCTTTCTTT. This chain joins TRBV19 and TRBJ1-1; the D is unclear. V lost 3 bases and J lost 4, with 12 bases in between. The CDR3 totals 14 residues. Germline loops: CDR1 LNHDA, CDR2 SQIVND (reference sequence).

This clonotype was detected ten times or more. This rearrangement joins TRBV10-3 to TRBJ2-7; the match to TRBD1 covers 8 bases. This CDR3 spans 17 amino acids. Germline-derived CDR1 and CDR2 are ENHRY and SYGVKD. V was pared by 0 bases and J by 1 base, with 8 bases of the junction left unmatched. Here the CDR3 reads CAISESSTGVRSYEQYF. For the CDR3, the DNA is TGTGCCATCAGTGAGTCATCGACAGGGGTTCGATCCTACGAGCAGTACTTC.

Regarding this clonotype: The junction departs from the called germline gene at one end, perhaps through a read error. J is TRBJ2-2 and V is TRBV24-1; 8 positions agree with TRBD1. Germline CDR1 KGHDR, CDR2 SFDVKD. The CDR3 has 15 amino acids. The CDR3 is CTTSDRGTNTGELFF. The CDR3 DNA is TGTACCACCAGTGACAGGGGAACGAACACCGGGGAGCTGTTTTTT.

There are a few counts of this clonotype. The chain is built from TRBV12-3 or TRBV12-4 and TRBJ2-2; possibly TRBD1 or TRBD2 for D (5 bases each). CDR3 length: 12 amino acids. V lost 7 bases, J lost 6 bases, and 9 bases lay in between. The CDR3 DNA reads as TGTGCCAGCACCTTGGGGGCCGGGGAGCTGTTTTTT. Translating it yields CASTLGAGELFF.

At least ten counts were recorded for this clonotype. V is TRBV6-1 and J is TRBJ1-1, with D uncertain. This CDR3 contains 15 residues. The germline V gene has CDR1 MNHNS and CDR2 SASEGT. V lost 2 bases, J lost 0 bases, and 10 bases lay in between. CDR3 nucleotide sequence: TGTGCCAGCAGTGAACAGGCGGGAGTGAACACTGAAGCTTTCTTT. It codes for CASSEQAGVNTEAFF.

This chain links TRBV2 with TRBJ1-2; 8 bases map to TRBD1. Unmatched junction bases numbered 17, after V lost 6 bases and J lost 5 bases. The CDR3 length is 17 residues. The V gene's germline CDR1 is SNHLY and CDR2 FYNNEI. CDR3 DNA sequence: TGTGCCAGCAGAGGCGGATCGAGCGCGACAGGGGTATATGGCTACACCTTC. It codes for CASRGGSSATGVYGYTF.

This CDR3 reads CASKTGFVTGELFF. CDR3 sequence (DNA): TGTGCCAGCAAAACAGGGTTTGTCACCGGGGAGCTGTTTTTT. The V call is TRBV2, the J call TRBJ2-2, with a tentative D call TRBD1 (6 bases). Per the germline V gene, CDR1 is SNHLY and CDR2 is FYNNEI. This CDR3 region has 14 residues. V was cut by 7 bases and J by 4 bases, with 13 bases left in between. Full variable domain (missing parts from reference TRBV2 and TRBJ2-2): EPEVTQTPSHQVTQMGQEVILRCVPISNHLYFYWYRQILGQKVEFLVSFYNNEISEKSEIFDDQFSVERPDGSNFTLKIRSTKLEDSAMYFCASKTGFVTGELFFGEGSRLTVL.

This clonotype was counted a few times. The V and J genes are TRBV24-1 and TRBJ1-2, with D uncertain. CDR1 and CDR2 from the germline V gene are KGHDR and SFDVKD. Trimming removed 5 bases at V and 2 bases at J, with 5 bases between. The CDR3 has 12 residues. CDR3 nucleotide sequence: TGTGCCACCAGTGTCTCCAACTATGGCTACACCTTC. This translates into CATSVSNYGYTF.

This clonotype was seen repeatedly, ten times or more. This rearrangement joins TRBV7-9 to TRBJ2-5; tentatively, D is TRBD1 (6 bases). The V end lost 5 bases, the J end lost 5 bases, and 15 bases lay between the germline ends. This CDR3 has 14 residues. Germline CDR1 reads SEHNR; CDR2 reads FQNEAQ (reference sequence). CDR3 loop: CASSLFGGSETQYF. Here the CDR3 DNA reads TGTGCCAGCAGCCTTTTTGGGGGCAGCGAGACCCAGTACTTC.

In its sample, this clonotype was seen many times. V and J are TRBV5-6 and TRBJ1-2; possible D gene TRBD1, 5 bases. Trimming removed 0 bases at V and 4 bases at J, with 10 bases between. Germline assignment: CDR1 SGHDT and CDR2 YYEEEE. This CDR3 has 14 residues. CDR3 loop: CASSLGREGYGYTF. CDR3 DNA: TGTGCCAGCAGCTTGGGCAGGGAGGGCTATGGCTACACCTTC.

This clonotype was counted ten times or more. The rearrangement links TRBV12-3 or TRBV12-4 to TRBJ2-4; TRBD2 matches at 9 bases. The junction had 2 bases not matched to a gene; V was cut back by 1 base and J by 7 bases. This CDR3 is built from 14 residues. The CDR3 loop is CASSLERGANIQYF. CDR3 coding DNA: TGTGCCAGCAGTTTAGAGCGGGGGGCGAACATTCAGTACTTC.

This clonotype has a handful of counts. The genes are TRBV20-1 and TRBJ1-1; 10 bases fit TRBD1. V dropped 6 bases and J dropped 0; count of bases not matched to a gene: 16. The CDR3 is 18 amino acids. Germline loops: CDR1 DFQATT, CDR2 SNEGSKA (reference sequence). CDR3 nucleotide sequence: TGCAGTGCCATTCGGCCATCCGGGACAGGGGTTATGAACACTGAAGCTTTCTTT. Amino acids: CSAIRPSGTGVMNTEAFF.

This clonotype showed up many times. The rearrangement links TRBV6-2 or TRBV6-3 to TRBJ2-1; D remains unclear. The CDR3 loop spans 14 amino acids. V lost 4 bases, J lost 6 bases, and 13 bases lay in between. The germline V gene has CDR1 MNHEY and CDR2 SVGEGT. The CDR3 reads CASSWLGKGNEQFF. The DNA for the CDR3 is TGTGCCAGCAGTTGGTTGGGGAAGGGCAATGAGCAGTTCTTC.

V is TRBV19 and J is TRBJ2-3; 8 bases map to TRBD1. Germline CDR1 LNHDA, CDR2 SQIVND (reference sequence). With V trimmed by 6 bases and J by 4 bases, 0 bases remained unmatched. This CDR3 comprises 12 residues. CDR3 nucleotide sequence: TGTGCCAGTAGGACAGGGGCAGATACGCAGTATTTT. It encodes CASRTGADTQYF.

The sample holds many counts of this clonotype. The chain has TRBV27 and TRBJ1-1; D gene unclear. CDR3 length: 13 residues. Per germline, CDR1 MNHEY and CDR2 SMNVEV (reference sequence). V lost 8 bases, J lost 6 bases, and 16 bases lay in between. CDR3 loop: CASDRASRAEAFF. The CDR3 nucleotides are TGTGCCAGCGATCGCGCCTCCCGCGCTGAAGCTTTCTTT.

This clonotype was observed at least ten times. V usage is TRBV12-3 or TRBV12-4 and J usage is TRBJ2-1, with 9 bases aligning to TRBD2. This CDR3 has 15 amino acids. V dropped 1 base and J dropped 10; count of bases not matched to a gene: 8. DNA for the CDR3: TGTGCCAGCAGTTTAGAAACTAGCGGGTCAGGGGAGCAGTTCTTC. This gives the protein CASSLETSGSGEQFF.

At least ten counts were recorded for this clonotype. The genes are TRBV29-1 and TRBJ2-3, with 8 bases that match TRBD1. This CDR3 spans 14 amino acids. V shed 1 base and J 1 base; nucleotides not matched to a gene: 1. Germline CDR1 reads SQVTM; CDR2 reads ANQGSEA. CDR3 sequence reads: CSVEAGGRTDTQYF. For the CDR3, the DNA is TGCAGCGTTGAAGCAGGGGGCCGCACAGATACGCAGTATTTT.

This clonotype was seen at least ten times. This chain connects TRBV11-3 to TRBJ2-3; D uncertain. V gave up 2 bases and J gave up 2 bases, with 14 bases separating them. Germline V lookup: CDR1 SGHNT, CDR2 YENEEA. The CDR3 runs to 16 residues. The CDR3 here is CASSLLGRVTTDTQYF. The DNA for the CDR3 is TGTGCCAGCAGCTTACTAGGCCGGGTAACCACAGATACGCAGTATTTT.

In its sample, this clonotype was seen a few times. The chain couples TRBV28 to TRBJ2-7; 9 nucleotides agree with TRBD2. Trimming at V came to 3 bases and at J to 7 bases, leaving 7 bases not matched to a gene. Germline-derived CDR1 and CDR2 are MDHEN and SYDVKM. The CDR3 totals 14 residues. CDR3 DNA sequence: TGTGCCAGCAGTTTCTTGGGGCGGGGGGGTGAGCAGTACTTC. This codes for CASSFLGRGGEQYF.